This T cell receptor beta chain came from a study of cytomegalovirus exposure and HLA in healthy donors. General study findings and limits: Reports showed the classifier diagnosing cytomegalovirus status with high specificity and sensitivity. Some V segments (TRBV6-2 and TRBV6-3 among them) were excluded as indistinguishable.

Primers included in the PCR were 60 Vbeta and 13 Jbeta primers. Methods used by the authors: A follow-up analysis tallied 65 million to 80 million unique TCR beta chains, some 9.9 million shared. The repertoire was sequenced with immunoSEQ multiplex PCR; TCRdb's copy has only in-frame clones and lacks some. D and trimming come from the DNA, and the V and J calls and clone size come from that table. The sample carries approximately 170,000 clones, approximately 80% recorded once. With 4 bases removed from V and 2 bases from J, the gap between germline ends came to 8 bases. This CDR3 region has 14 residues. CDR1 and CDR2 (germline): MGHDK, SYGVNS. This clone has more than one count but fewer than ten. Its antigen is still unknown.

Sequencing was carried out using PBMCs. The genes are TRBV25-1 and TRBJ2-2, with a weak D call TRBD2 (5 bases). The TCR originated in a woman aged 50 to 60 in good health and CMV-seronegative. DNA for the CDR3: TGTGCCAGCAGTGCAACTAGTAACACCGGGGAGCTGTTTTTT. It yields the protein CASSATSNTGELFF.